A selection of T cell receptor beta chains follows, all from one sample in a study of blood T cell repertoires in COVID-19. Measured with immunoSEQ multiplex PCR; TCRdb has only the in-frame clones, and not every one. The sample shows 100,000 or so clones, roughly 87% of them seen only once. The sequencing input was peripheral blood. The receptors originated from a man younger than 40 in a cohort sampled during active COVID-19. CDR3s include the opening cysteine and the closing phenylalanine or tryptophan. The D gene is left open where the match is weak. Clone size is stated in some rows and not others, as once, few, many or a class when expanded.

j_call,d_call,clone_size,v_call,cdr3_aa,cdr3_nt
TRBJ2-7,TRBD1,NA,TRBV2,CASSDPPDRANYEQYF,TGTGCCAGCAGTGACCCACCGGACAGGGCCAATTACGAGCAGTACTTC
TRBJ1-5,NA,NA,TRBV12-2,CASRPNVSPSGTGGSNQPQHF,TGTGCAAGTCGCCCAAATGTAAGCCCGAGTGGGACAGGGGGAAGCAATCAGCCCCAGCATTTT
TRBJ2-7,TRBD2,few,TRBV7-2,CASSLGGGASSYEQYF,TGTGCCAGCAGCTTAGGCGGGGGGGCCTCCTCCTACGAGCAGTACTTC
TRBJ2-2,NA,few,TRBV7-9,CASSFGGARSTGELFF,TGTGCCAGCAGCTTCGGCGGTGCGAGGTCGACCGGGGAGCTGTTTTTT
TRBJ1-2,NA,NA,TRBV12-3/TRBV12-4,CASSPRTAYGYTF,TGTGCCAGCAGTCCCCGGACAGCGTATGGCTACACCTTC
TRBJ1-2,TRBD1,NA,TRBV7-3,CASSSTGTSGYTF,TGTGCCAGCAGTTCGACAGGGACGAGTGGCTACACCTTC
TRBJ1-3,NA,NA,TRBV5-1,CASSLGPGQTGNTIYF,TGCGCCAGCAGCTTGGGGCCGGGACAAACTGGAAACACCATATATTTT
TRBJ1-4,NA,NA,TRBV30,CAWSPPSATNEKLFF,TGTGCCTGGAGCCCCCCCAGCGCAACTAATGAAAAACTGTTTTTT
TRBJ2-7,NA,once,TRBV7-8,CASSLGLSTGSYEQYF,TGTGCCAGCAGCTTAGGACTATCGACAGGCTCCTACGAGCAGTACTTC
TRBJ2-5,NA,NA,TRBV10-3,CAISGTQETQYF,TGTGCCATCAGTGGGACACAAGAGACCCAGTACTTC
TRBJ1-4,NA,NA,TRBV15,CATSIAGANLRGEKLFF,TGTGCCACCAGCATCGCAGGGGCCAATCTTCGGGGTGAAAAACTGTTTTTT
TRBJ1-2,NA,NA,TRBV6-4,CASSDGQVYGYTF,TGTGCCAGCAGTGACGGGCAGGTCTATGGCTACACCTTC
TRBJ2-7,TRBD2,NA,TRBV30,CAWSEVETSGYEQYF,TGTGCCTGGAGTGAGGTGGAGACTAGCGGGTACGAGCAGTACTTC
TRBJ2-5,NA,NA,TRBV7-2,CASSLGEHQETQYF,TGTGCCAGCAGCTTAGGAGAGCACCAAGAGACCCAGTACTTC
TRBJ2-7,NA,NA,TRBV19,CASSTIAGLSASYEQYF,TGTGCCAGTAGTACAATCGCAGGGTTGAGTGCGTCCTACGAGCAGTACTTC
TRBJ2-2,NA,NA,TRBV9,CASSPHTGELFF,TGTGCCAGCAGCCCTCACACCGGGGAGCTGTTTTTT
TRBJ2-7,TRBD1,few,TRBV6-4,CASSGTGTSYEQYF,TGTGCCAGCAGTGGGACAGGGACTTCGTACGAGCAGTACTTC
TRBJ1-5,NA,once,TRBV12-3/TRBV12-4,CASSLSGDQPQHF,TGTGCCAGCAGTTTATCAGGGGATCAGCCCCAGCATTTT
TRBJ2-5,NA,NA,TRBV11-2,CASSWGGAGEETQYF,TGTGCCAGCAGCTGGGGTGGGGCAGGGGAAGAGACCCAGTACTTC